The clone carrying this T cell receptor (beta chain) was seen only once. Germline V gives CDR1 SGHTA, CDR2 FQGNSA. The CDR3 covers 16 residues. V shed 6 bases and J shed 3 bases, with 18 bases lying between them. This entry comes from a study of T cells in Graves' hyperthyroidism and ophthalmopathy. TCR beta CDR3 regions were amplified from RNA transcripts. When the TCR CDR3 underwent first-round RT-PCR, the HTBI primer set was used. TCRdb re-derived calls from the multiplex PCR reads in MiXCR, one entry per CDR3 protein. The data show about 540,000 distinct CDR3 sequences, around 45% seen once. This receptor was identified in a young woman with Graves' hyperthyroidism. The genes are TRBV7-2 and TRBJ1-5; maybe TRBD1 (5 bases). The sample comprised peripheral blood or thyroid tissue (not recorded which). The CDR3: CASRPQAQADNQPQHF. CDR3 DNA: TGTGCCAGCAGACCTCAGGCACAGGCGGACAATCAGCCCCAGCATTTT.